A single sample is the source of the 26 T cell receptor beta chains below, sequenced in a study of identical twins. TCRdb passed the 5' RACE reads through MiXCR, listing each CDR3 protein once. The table has about 260,000 distinct CDR3 sequences, roughly 7% seen once. This sample was shared with a second study, whose subject was yellow fever vaccine responses in identical twins.

The sequenced sample was memory (CD45RO+) T cells sorted from blood. These receptors all come from a woman under 30 in good health.

This clonotype has at least ten counts. V and J are TRBV24-1 and TRBJ2-1; D possibly corresponds to TRBD2 (6 bases). V shed 3 bases and J shed 7 bases, with 15 bases lying between them. The CDR3 extends over 15 amino acids. CDR1 and CDR2 (germline): KGHDR, SFDVKD. CDR3: CATSDPRVGGNEQFF. CDR3 nucleotide sequence: TGTGCCACCAGTGATCCCAGGGTCGGGGGAAATGAGCAGTTCTTC.

This clonotype was counted ten times or more. The chain carries TRBV12-3 or TRBV12-4 and TRBJ2-3, with 9 bases that match TRBD2. The CDR3 consists of 17 residues. The V segment lost 4 bases and the J segment 1 base; nucleotides outside the gene matches: 9. CDR3 sequence: CASSSFSGSGGTDTQYF. CDR3 nucleotides: TGTGCCAGCAGTTCTTTTAGCGGGAGCGGGGGCACAGATACGCAGTATTTT.

This clonotype was detected many times. The genes are TRBV12-3 or TRBV12-4 and TRBJ1-5, with D possibly TRBD1 on 6 matching bases. The ends were cut back, 7 bases at V and 6 bases at J, with 13 bases in the middle. CDR3 size: 13 residues. In DNA, the CDR3 is TGTGCCAGCACCCTGACAGGTCGTCAGCCCCAGCATTTT. This encodes CASTLTGRQPQHF.

This clonotype was picked up many times. The chain has TRBV5-1 and TRBJ1-2; weak D call: TRBD1 (5 bases). Germline CDR1 is SGHRS and CDR2 is YFSETQ. V lost 0 bases and J lost 7, with 16 bases in between. This CDR3 region has 15 residues. The CDR3, as DNA: TGCGCCAGCAGCTTGGATCAGGGCGAAGTAGGTGGCTACACCTTC. Amino acids: CASSLDQGEVGGYTF. Full variable domain (remainder filled in from reference TRBV5-1 and TRBJ1-2): KAGVTQTPRYLIKTRGQQVTLSCSPISGHRSVSWYQQTPGQGLQFLFEYFSETQRNKGNFPGRFSGRQFSNSRSEMNVSTLELGDSALYLCASSLDQGEVGGYTFGSGTRLTVV.

This clonotype occurred many times. The chain couples TRBV15 to TRBJ2-1, with 13 bases that match TRBD2. In germline, CDR1 is LNHNV, CDR2 YYDKDF (reference sequence). The CDR3 consists of 18 residues. With V trimmed by 0 bases and J by 7 bases, 9 bases remained unmatched. CDR3 sequence (DNA): TGTGCCACCAGCAGAGATATAACTAGCGGGAGGGCCCCTAATGAGCAGTTCTTC. Its protein is CATSRDITSGRAPNEQFF. Filled out from reference TRBV15 and TRBJ2-1, the complete variable domain reads DAMVIQNPRYQVTQFGKPVTLSCSQTLNHNVMYWYQQKSSQAPKLLFHYYDKDFNNEADTPDNFQSRRPNTSFCFLDIRSPGLGDTAMYLCATSRDITSGRAPNEQFFGPGTRLTVL.

This clonotype turned up a few times. CDR3: CAISETGYTEAFF. In nucleotides, the CDR3 is TGTGCCATCAGTGAAACTGGGTACACTGAAGCTTTCTTT. The chain couples TRBV10-3 to TRBJ1-1, with D hard to call. V shed 3 bases and J shed 3 bases, with 8 bases lying between them. This CDR3 spans 13 amino acids. Germline V gives CDR1 ENHRY, CDR2 SYGVKD.

The chain carries TRBV2 and TRBJ2-1, with TRBD1 matching over 8 bases. Germline CDR1 reads SNHLY; CDR2 reads FYNNEI. J lost 8 bases, V lost 4 bases, and 7 bases had no gene match. The CDR3 has 14 residues. Written as DNA, the CDR3 is TGTGCCAGCAGTGGGCAGGGGGCCCTCGATGAGCAGTTCTTC. Residues: CASSGQGALDEQFF.

This CDR3 is CSARAGTSAPNEQFF. The CDR3, as DNA: TGCAGTGCTAGGGCCGGGACTAGCGCCCCCAATGAGCAGTTCTTC. V is TRBV20-1 and J is TRBJ2-1, with 10 positions matching TRBD2. Losses at the gene ends were 3 bases for V and 6 bases for J; bases not matched to a gene: 8. Germline V CDR1 and CDR2: DFQATT, SNEGSKA (reference sequence). The CDR3 consists of 15 residues.

This clonotype was detected a few times. J is TRBJ1-1 and V is TRBV9; no firm D call. V lost 2 bases, J lost 0 bases, and 5 bases lay in between. This CDR3 is 13 amino acids long. Germline values: CDR1 SGDLS, CDR2 YYNGEE. CDR3 nucleotides: TGTGCCAGCAGCGTGTTGATGAACACTGAAGCTTTCTTT. Translating gives CASSVLMNTEAFF.

In regard to this clonotype: An end of the junction differs from the germline gene, which may be a read error. The chain uses TRBV20-1 and TRBJ2-2, with a possible D match to TRBD1 (7 bases). The germline V gene has CDR1 DFQATT and CDR2 SNEGSKA (reference sequence). The CDR3 has 16 residues. DNA of the CDR3: TGCAGTGCTAGAGAAGGAGGGGGCAGGGACACCGGGGAGCTGATTTTT. This translates into CSAREGGGRDTGELIF.

The chain employs TRBV27 and TRBJ2-1; TRBD1 matches 7 bases. The CDR3 covers 20 residues. Germline lookup yields CDR1 MNHEY and CDR2 SMNVEV (reference sequence). The V gene end was trimmed by 6 bases and the J gene end by 0 bases; junction bases not matched to a gene: 20. The CDR3 loop is CASRHEGRDRGSGSYNEQFF. The CDR3 DNA reads as TGTGCCAGCAGACATGAAGGCCGGGACAGAGGTTCGGGCTCCTACAATGAGCAGTTCTTC.

This rearrangement joins TRBV6-2 or TRBV6-3 to TRBJ2-5; 8 positions agree with TRBD1. The CDR3 has 15 amino acids. Germline CDR1 and CDR2: MNHEY and SVGEGT. V lost 5 bases to trimming and J lost 5 bases; unmatched junction nucleotides: 10. In DNA form, the CDR3 reads TGTGCCAGCAGTAAGACAGGGGTTGCTATCGAGACCCAGTACTTC. Its protein product is CASSKTGVAIETQYF.

This clonotype appeared many times. The chain carries TRBV11-2 and TRBJ2-5; TRBD2 aligns across 11 bases. From germline, CDR1 is SGHAT and CDR2 FQNNGV. Germline trimming cut 2 bases from V and 7 bases from J; bases unmatched to any gene: 9. The CDR3 length is 16 residues. CDR3: CASSLMGLAVFGTQYF. As DNA, the CDR3 is TGTGCCAGCAGCTTAATGGGACTAGCGGTTTTCGGGACCCAGTACTTC.

The sample holds a few counts of this clonotype. The rearrangement uses TRBV4-2 and TRBJ2-5, with a weak D call TRBD2 (5 bases). This CDR3 contains 14 residues. Germline CDR1 and CDR2: LGHNA and YNFKEQ. The V gene lost 4 bases and the J gene lost 1 base, with 10 bases spanning the gap. The CDR3 DNA follows: TGTGCCAGCAGCCCTCGGACTGGCCAAGAGACCCAGTACTTC. It translates to CASSPRTGQETQYF.

This clonotype has at least ten counts. V usage is TRBV3-1 and J usage is TRBJ2-3, with D unresolved. The V and J ends lost 1 base and 10 bases respectively, with 12 bases between them. The CDR3 contains 13 residues. Germline V gene data show CDR1 as LGHDT and CDR2 as YNNKEL (reference sequence). The CDR3 DNA reads as TGTGCCAGCAGCCAAGTAGTCAGGTTGGCGCAGTATTTT. It translates to CASSQVVRLAQYF.

This clonotype was seen only a few times. The chain joins TRBV28 to TRBJ2-1; perhaps D is TRBD1 or TRBD2 (6 bases each). CDR3 size: 14 residues. Between the trimmed V and J ends, which lost 3 bases and 7 bases, there was a span of 13 bases. Germline V gene data show CDR1 as MDHEN and CDR2 as SYDVKM. The CDR3 bases are TGTGCCAGCAGTTTTCGTCAGGGGAGGAATGAGCAGTTCTTC. It translates to CASSFRQGRNEQFF.

The rearrangement joins TRBV28 to TRBJ1-6, with D possibly being TRBD1 (5 bases). The CDR3 length is 15 residues. Germline CDR1 is MDHEN and CDR2 is SYDVKM. V was clipped by 3 bases and J by 10 bases, with 16 bases between them. This chain's CDR3 is CASSFAKRGGSPLHF. In nucleotides, the CDR3 is TGTGCCAGCAGTTTTGCAAAAAGGGGCGGATCACCCCTCCACTTT.

The sample holds a few counts of this clonotype. The chain carries TRBV20-1 and TRBJ1-1; D perhaps matches TRBD1 (6 bases). The CDR3 runs 14 residues. CDR1 is DFQATT, CDR2 SNEGSKA, per germline (reference sequence). V lost 1 base and J 0 bases, leaving 9 bases between the germline ends. This CDR3 is CSARGGHVNTEAFF. CDR3 bases: TGCAGTGCTAGAGGGGGACACGTGAACACTGAAGCTTTCTTT.

This clonotype was found many times. The gene calls are TRBV6-5 and TRBJ2-1; 8 nucleotides align to TRBD2. The CDR3 has 16 amino acids. The trim removed 6 bases at V and 4 bases at J, leaving 11 bases unmatched. Germline V gives CDR1 MNHEY, CDR2 SVGAGI. The CDR3 sequence is CASSKTLAGSYNEQFF. The CDR3 coding sequence is TGTGCCAGCAGCAAAACCCTAGCGGGTAGTTACAATGAGCAGTTCTTC.

In nucleotides, the CDR3 is TGTGCCAGCAGCGTAGGCCCCGTGAACACTGAAGCTTTCTTT. Residues: CASSVGPVNTEAFF. The V call is TRBV9, the J call TRBJ1-1; the D is unclear. Trimming cost V 0 bases and J 0 bases, with 6 bases left between them. The V gene's germline CDR1 is SGDLS and CDR2 YYNGEE. The CDR3 spans 14 residues.

This clonotype was counted at least ten times. The germline gene is not matched at one end of the junction; a read error may be the cause. The rearrangement links TRBV27 to TRBJ1-2, with TRBD1 matching over 7 bases. The CDR3 spans 13 residues. The germline CDR1 and CDR2 sequences are MNHEY and SMNVEV (reference sequence). Here the CDR3 reads CASSLSGGYGYTF. The CDR3 region has the DNA TGTGCCAGCAGCTTATCAGGGGGCTATGGCTACACCTTC.

This clonotype showed up just a few times. The chain is built from TRBV12-3 or TRBV12-4 and TRBJ2-1, with 7 bases that match TRBD2. There are 14 residues in the CDR3. V trimming: 8 bases; J trimming: 9 bases; junction bases outside the gene matches: 13. This chain's CDR3 is CASGESGREVEQFF. In nucleotides, the CDR3 is TGTGCCAGCGGAGAAAGCGGCCGGGAGGTTGAGCAGTTCTTC.

This clonotype was recorded a few times. This chain connects TRBV12-3 or TRBV12-4 to TRBJ2-7; D call uncertain. There are 12 residues in the CDR3. V lost 1 base to trimming and J lost 3 bases, with 4 bases between them. The CDR3 DNA reads TGTGCCAGCAGTTTAGGCAGCTACGAGCAGTACGTC. Protein: CASSLGSYEQYV.

In this sample, this clonotype turned up a few times. The chain couples TRBV20-1 to TRBJ1-5, with a weak D call TRBD1 (5 bases). The CDR3 sequence is 15 residues long. CDR1 and CDR2 from the germline V gene are DFQATT and SNEGSKA (reference sequence). V gave up 5 bases and J gave up 7 bases, with 21 bases separating them. The CDR3 is CSAQQDPPGRQPQHF. The CDR3 nucleotides are TGCAGTGCTCAACAGGACCCGCCCGGGAGGCAGCCCCAGCATTTT.

The chain joins TRBV2 to TRBJ2-7; D is unresolved. V lost 7 bases and J lost 3, with 13 bases in between. The length of the CDR3 is 13 residues. Germline CDR1 SNHLY, CDR2 FYNNEI. CDR3 in amino acids: CASTQRPSYEQYV. The CDR3 coding sequence is TGTGCCAGCACCCAGAGGCCCAGCTACGAGCAGTACGTC.

The chain is built from TRBV10-1 and TRBJ1-1; 7 nucleotides line up with TRBD1. CDR3 length: 13 residues. CDR1 is WNHNN and CDR2 is SYGVQD in the germline V gene (reference sequence). The J segment lost 4 bases and the V segment lost 5 bases, leaving 4 bases of the junction unmatched. The CDR3 nucleotides are TGCGCCAGCAGTCGACAGGGCATCACTGAAGCTTTCTTT. It codes for CASSRQGITEAFF.